Listed below are T cell receptor beta chains from one sample, sequenced in a study of radiation and T cells in renal cell carcinoma. The protocol was immunoSEQ multiplex PCR, while the TCRdb copy is restricted to in-frame clones and leaves out a portion. The sample shows about 86,000 clones, approximately 80% of them seen only once. Material: blood, obtained from a patient whose treatment included radiotherapy and nephrectomy. The receptors come from a man aged 50-59 years with renal cell carcinoma. Each CDR3 is given with its conserved first and last residue. Fields, in order: J gene, clone size, CDR3 length, V gene, D gene, CDR3 protein, CDR3 DNA. D genes are given only for firm matches. Size tells how often a clone was seen (once, few, many) or the class of an expanded clone, and some rows leave it out.

>TRBJ2-1|.|15|TRBV4-2|TRBD2
CASSQDPGRDNEQFF
TGTGCCAGCAGCCAAGATCCCGGGAGGGACAATGAGCAGTTCTTC
>TRBJ2-3|.|15|TRBV5-4|.
CASSLVSASTDTQYF
TGTGCCAGCAGCTTGGTGTCGGCAAGCACAGATACGCAGTATTTT
>TRBJ1-2|.|16|TRBV7-9|TRBD1
CASSLATGGANYGYTF
TGTGCCAGCAGCTTAGCCACAGGGGGGGCTAACTATGGCTACACCTTC
>TRBJ2-1|.|18|TRBV2|TRBD2
CASSESSGASGVRSEQFF
TGTGCCAGCAGTGAATCGAGCGGGGCTAGCGGGGTTCGGAGTGAGCAGTTCTTC
>TRBJ2-7|.|15|TRBV27|TRBD1
CASSFSGTGASEQYF
TGTGCCAGCAGTTTTTCCGGGACAGGGGCCTCCGAGCAGTACTTC
>TRBJ2-1|once|14|TRBV6-5|TRBD2
CASTFGLAGNEQFF
TGTGCCAGCACATTCGGGCTAGCGGGCAATGAGCAGTTCTTC
>TRBJ2-1|.|15|TRBV4-1|TRBD2
CASSQVSGGATEQFF
TGCGCCAGCAGCCAAGTTAGCGGGGGGGCCACTGAGCAGTTCTTC
>TRBJ1-6|.|15|TRBV4-2|.
CASSLESSYNSPLHF
TGTGCCAGCAGCTTAGAGAGCTCCTATAATTCACCCCTCCACTTT
>TRBJ1-2|.|14|TRBV7-2|.
CASSPGSNLYGYTF
TGTGCCAGCAGCCCTGGCAGTAATCTCTATGGCTACACCTTC
>TRBJ2-3|.|15|TRBV30|.
CAWSVTWQGGDTQYF
TGTGCCTGGAGTGTAACCTGGCAAGGAGGAGATACGCAGTATTTT
>TRBJ2-5|.|15|TRBV7-3|.
CASSLTRTEQETQYF
TGTGCCAGCAGCTTAACGCGGACGGAACAAGAGACCCAGTACTTC
>TRBJ2-5|.|14|TRBV7-2|.
CASSIGGATETQYF
TGTGCCAGCAGTATAGGGGGGGCGACGGAGACCCAGTACTTC
>TRBJ2-5|.|16|TRBV11-3|TRBD2
CASSLGLAGVGETQYF
TGTGCCAGCAGCTTGGGACTAGCGGGAGTCGGGGAGACCCAGTACTTC
>TRBJ1-2|.|12|TRBV12-5|.
CASGLFNYGYTF
TGTGCTAGTGGTTTGTTTAACTATGGCTACACCTTC
>TRBJ2-2|.|14|TRBV5-1|TRBD1
CASSLGQGAGELFF
TGCGCCAGCAGCTTGGGACAGGGGGCCGGGGAGCTGTTTTTT
>TRBJ2-7|.|15|TRBV10-3|TRBD1
CAISASGQGLDEQYF
TGTGCCATCAGTGCCTCGGGACAGGGTTTAGACGAGCAGTACTTC
>TRBJ2-6|few|13|TRBV7-2|.
CASSFFGANVLTF
TGTGCCAGCAGCTTTTTTGGGGCCAACGTCCTGACTTTC
>TRBJ2-7|few|12|TRBV5-1|.
CASKGSGYEQYF
TGCGCCAGCAAGGGCAGCGGATACGAGCAGTACTTC
>TRBJ1-5|.|14|TRBV2|.
CASSGTDSNQPQHF
TGTGCCAGCAGTGGGACAGATAGCAATCAGCCCCAGCATTTT